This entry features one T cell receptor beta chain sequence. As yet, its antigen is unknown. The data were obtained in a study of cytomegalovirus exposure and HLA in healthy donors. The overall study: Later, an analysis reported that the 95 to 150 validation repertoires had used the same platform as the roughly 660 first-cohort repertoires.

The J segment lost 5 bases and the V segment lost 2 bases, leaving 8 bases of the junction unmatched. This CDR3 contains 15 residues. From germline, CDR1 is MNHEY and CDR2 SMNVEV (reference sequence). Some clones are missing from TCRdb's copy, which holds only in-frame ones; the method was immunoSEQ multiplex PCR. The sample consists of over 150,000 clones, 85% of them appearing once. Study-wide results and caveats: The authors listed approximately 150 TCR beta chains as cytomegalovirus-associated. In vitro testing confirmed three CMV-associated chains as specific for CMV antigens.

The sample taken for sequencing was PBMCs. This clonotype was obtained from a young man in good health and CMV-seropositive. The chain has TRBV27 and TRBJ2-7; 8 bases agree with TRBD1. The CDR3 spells CASSLLRQGLDEQYF. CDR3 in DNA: TGTGCCAGCAGTTTACTCCGACAGGGGTTGGACGAGCAGTACTTC.